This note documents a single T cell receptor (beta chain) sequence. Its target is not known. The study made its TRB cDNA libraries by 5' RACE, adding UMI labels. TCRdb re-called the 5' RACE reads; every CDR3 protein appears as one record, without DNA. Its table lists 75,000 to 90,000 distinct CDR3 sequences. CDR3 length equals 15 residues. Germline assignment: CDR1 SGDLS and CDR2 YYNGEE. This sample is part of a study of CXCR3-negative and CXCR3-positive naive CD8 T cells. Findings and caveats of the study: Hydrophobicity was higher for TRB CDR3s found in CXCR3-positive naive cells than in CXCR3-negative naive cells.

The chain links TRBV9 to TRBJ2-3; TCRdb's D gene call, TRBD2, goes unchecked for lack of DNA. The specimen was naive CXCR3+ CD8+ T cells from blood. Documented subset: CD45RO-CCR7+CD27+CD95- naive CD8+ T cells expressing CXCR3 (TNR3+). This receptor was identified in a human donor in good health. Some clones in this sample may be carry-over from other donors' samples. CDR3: CASSVEGGSTDTQYF.